Presented here are 5 T cell receptor beta chains from one specimen sequenced in a study of cytomegalovirus exposure and HLA in healthy donors. A multiplex PCR was run with 60 Vbeta primers and 13 Jbeta primers. The table came from immunoSEQ multiplex PCR; TCRdb's copy has only in-frame clones and leaves some out. The table shows about 150,000 clones, with about 82% occurring only once. The sample taken for sequencing was PBMCs. Every receptor here comes from a male donor in good health and CMV-seronegative.

This chain connects TRBV19 to TRBJ1-5; 9 bases are shared with TRBD1. Germline V CDR1 and CDR2: LNHDA, SQIVND (reference sequence). The CDR3 is 17 amino acids. J gave up 5 bases and V 3 bases, and 11 bases lay outside the gene matches. The CDR3 DNA follows: TGTGCCAGTAGTATCTGGGAGGGACAGGGAGGCTATCAGCCCCAGCATTTT. Its protein product is CASSIWEGQGGYQPQHF.

CDR3 coding DNA: TGCGCCAGCAGCTTGGAGGGGCTTGGCTCACCCCTCCACTTT. As protein: CASSLEGLGSPLHF. The V gene is TRBV5-1, the J gene TRBJ1-6; D might be TRBD1 (5 bases). Trimming pared 0 bases from V and 10 bases from J, leaving 11 bases between. The germline V gene encodes CDR1 SGHRS and CDR2 YFSETQ. This CDR3 contains 14 residues.

V is TRBV5-8 and J is TRBJ2-5; tentatively, D is TRBD2 (6 bases). This CDR3 comprises 13 residues. Trimming took off 0 bases at V and 5 bases at J, with 8 bases between the two ends. The germline gives CDR1 SGHTS, CDR2 YDEGEE. In DNA form, the CDR3 reads TGTGCCAGCAGCTTGGCAGGGAGGGAGACCCAGTACTTC. Its protein is CASSLAGRETQYF.

This chain uses TRBV30 with TRBJ1-5; D remains unclear. This CDR3 spans 15 amino acids. Germline V gene sequence: CDR1 GTSNPN, CDR2 SVGIG (reference sequence). Trimming shortened V by 1 base and J by 1 base, and 11 bases separated the two germline ends. This CDR3 is CAWSGGVSSNQPQHF. The CDR3 bases are TGTGCCTGGAGTGGCGGGGTTTCGAGCAATCAGCCCCAGCATTTT.

The chain uses TRBV5-1 and TRBJ2-2; TRBD2 might be the D (5 bases). The CDR3 runs 15 residues. Germline CDR1 and CDR2: SGHRS and YFSETQ. V was trimmed by 0 bases and J by 4 bases, leaving 10 bases between them. The CDR3 sequence: CASSLDGRGTGELFF. CDR3 DNA sequence: TGCGCCAGCAGCTTGGATGGCCGGGGCACCGGGGAGCTGTTTTTT.